The clone carrying this TCR beta chain showed up just a few times. Its antigen remains unknown. The data belong to a study of blood T cells in healthy people across ages. Overall study findings and caveats: Changes seen in expanded clonotypes were possibly confounded by donor CMV status left unknown. A greater number of naive CD4+ cells and higher diversity distinguished long-lived donors from aged donors. Because sorting was not performed, PBMCs prevented conclusive naive versus antigen-experienced comparison.

The use of a sample-barcoded 5' primer and a J-beta primer mix characterized a second PCR of about 6 to 11 cycles. Each TCR beta cDNA got a 12-nucleotide random molecular identifier. TCRdb called the 5' RACE reads again in MiXCR, with one record for every CDR3 protein. The sample yields 1 million to 1.2 million distinct CDR3 sequences, approximately 38% seen once. Sequencing input: blood. This receptor was obtained from a man aged 18 to 29 in good health.

For the CDR3, the DNA is TGTGCCAGCACCGTTCATAGGACGGGTAACACCGGGGAGCTGTTTTTT. Translated: CASTVHRTGNTGELFF. The J gene is TRBJ2-2, the V gene TRBV11-2; D remains ambiguous. The germline V gene encodes CDR1 SGHAT and CDR2 FQNNGV. The CDR3 consists of 16 residues. The ends were cut back, 7 bases at V and 2 bases at J, with 17 bases in the middle.